The 26 T cell receptor beta chains in this list originate from one sample, sequenced in a study of T cells in narcolepsy. Data came from immunoSEQ multiplex PCR; TCRdb stores just in-frame clones and leaves some out. The table lists 30,000 to 45,000 clones, roughly 88% of them singletons, with roughly 1.7% in the top ten. The sequenced sample consisted of CD45RA- memory CD4+ T cells from PBMCs. These receptors were taken from a human donor with narcolepsy.

The V call is TRBV5-4, the J call TRBJ2-5, with D perhaps assigned TRBD1 or TRBD2 (5 bases each). Trimming removed 2 bases at V and 4 bases at J, with 15 bases between. This CDR3 is 15 amino acids long. Per the germline V gene, CDR1 is SGHNT and CDR2 is YYREEE (reference sequence). The chain's CDR3 is CASSLGRGGGETQYF. The CDR3 coding sequence is TGTGCCAGCAGCTTAGGACGGGGCGGTGGAGAGACCCAGTACTTC.

This clone has only a few counts. The V call is TRBV29-1, the J call TRBJ1-2; TRBD1 matches 8 bases. Germline assignment: CDR1 SQVTM and CDR2 ANQGSEA. The CDR3 is 12 residues long. V gave up 4 bases and J gave up 7 bases; unmatched junction bases: 5. The CDR3 nucleotides are TGCAGCGTTGCCCTGGACAGGGCTGGCTACACCTTC. It yields the protein CSVALDRAGYTF.

In its sample, this clone was seen once. The chain employs TRBV6-5 and TRBJ2-5; TRBD1 is a possible D gene (6 bases). TRBJ2-7 explains the end of the DNA better; the J call may be wrong. The CDR3 is made up of 13 amino acids. Germline lookup yields CDR1 MNHEY and CDR2 SVGAGI. The CDR3 sequence is CASSAGVTNEQYF. Written as DNA, the CDR3 is TGTGCCAGCAGTGCAGGGGTTACGAACGAGCAGTACTTC.

The sample holds a few counts of this clone. The chain is built from TRBV5-6 and TRBJ2-7; D is ambiguous. This CDR3 is 15 amino acids long. Trimming removed 0 bases at V and 6 bases at J, with 16 bases between. Germline V gives CDR1 SGHDT, CDR2 YYEEEE. The CDR3 protein is CASSLEASGFSEQYF. The CDR3 coding sequence is TGTGCCAGCAGCTTGGAGGCTAGTGGGTTTTCCGAGCAGTACTTC.

The rearrangement links TRBV5-6 to TRBJ2-7, with a weak D call TRBD1 (6 bases). The CDR3 is 14 residues long. Germline values: CDR1 SGHDT, CDR2 YYEEEE. Trimming pared 4 bases from V and 4 bases from J, leaving 15 bases between. CDR3 bases: TGTGCCAGCAGCCGAATACAACAGGGTTACGAGCAGTACTTC. Translated: CASSRIQQGYEQYF.

This clone was recorded a few times. The chain carries TRBV7-2 and TRBJ1-3, with D unclear. V was clipped by 5 bases and J by 0 bases, with 11 bases between them. Per the germline V gene, CDR1 is SGHTA and CDR2 is FQGNSA. The CDR3 consists of 15 residues. CDR3 protein: CASSTRRSSGNTIYF. For the CDR3, the DNA is TGTGCCAGCAGCACACGACGGAGCTCTGGAAACACCATATATTTT.

This sequence joins TRBV19 and TRBJ2-7, with D possibly being TRBD2 (6 bases). Trimming took off 2 bases at V and 4 bases at J, with 12 bases between the two ends. The length of the CDR3 is 14 residues. Germline V gene data show CDR1 as LNHDA and CDR2 as SQIVND (reference sequence). The CDR3 nucleotides are TGTGCCAGTAGTATATTCCCGGGGGATTACGAGCAGTACTTC. As protein: CASSIFPGDYEQYF.

This clone appeared once. The chain joins TRBV5-1 to TRBJ2-1; 7 bases align to TRBD2. The CDR3 loop spans 16 amino acids. With V trimmed by 6 bases and J by 5 bases, 14 bases remained unmatched. Germline CDR1 reads SGHRS; CDR2 reads YFSETQ. The CDR3 DNA sequence: TGCGCCAGCACCCCCAGCGGGGCCTCCCGTAACAATGAGCAGTTCTTC. Amino acid sequence: CASTPSGASRNNEQFF.

The chain recombines TRBV5-4 with TRBJ2-3; 8 nucleotides agree with TRBD2. Germline CDR1 and CDR2: SGHNT and YYREEE (reference sequence). The CDR3 spans 17 residues. J lost 2 bases, V lost 0 bases, and 8 bases had no gene match. CDR3 loop: CASSLGRQRGSTDTQYF. The CDR3 DNA is TGTGCCAGCAGCTTGGGGCGGCAGCGGGGGTCCACAGATACGCAGTATTTT.

This clone has just a few counts. This sequence joins TRBV10-3 and TRBJ1-2, with D unclear. CDR3 length: 11 residues. V was shortened by 5 bases and J by 6 bases, with 7 bases between the two germline ends. The germline gives CDR1 ENHRY, CDR2 SYGVKD. Here the CDR3 DNA reads TGTGCCATCAGTCGGACTGATGGCTACACCTTC. Its protein is CAISRTDGYTF.

The chain has TRBV30 and TRBJ2-3; a weak D match, TRBD2 (7 bases). Germline V gene sequence: CDR1 GTSNPN, CDR2 SVGIG (reference sequence). V was clipped by 0 bases and J by 6 bases, with 10 bases between them. The CDR3 runs 13 residues. CDR3 sequence reads: CAWSVGGPDTQYF. For the CDR3, the DNA is TGTGCCTGGAGTGTGGGGGGGCCGGATACGCAGTATTTT. Looking up the rest from reference TRBV30 and TRBJ2-3 gives the full variable domain: SQTIHQWPATLVQPVGSPLSLECTVEGTSNPNLYWYRQAAGRGLQLLFYSVGIGQISSEVPQNLSASRPQDRQFILSSKKLLLSDSGFYLCAWSVGGPDTQYFGPGTRLTVL.

V usage is TRBV5-1 and J usage is TRBJ2-1, with 8 bases fitting TRBD1. V lost 0 bases, J lost 0 bases, and 14 bases stayed unmatched. The CDR3 runs to 20 residues. Germline CDR1 reads SGHRS; CDR2 reads YFSETQ. The CDR3 DNA is TGCGCCAGCAGCTTGGCCGACCCGGACAGGGTCTGGAGCTCCTACAATGAGCAGTTCTTC. Translation gives CASSLADPDRVWSSYNEQFF.

CDR3 loop: CAITSGENTGELFF. DNA for the CDR3: TGTGCCATTACCTCGGGAGAGAACACCGGGGAGCTGTTTTTT. The chain carries TRBV10-3 and TRBJ2-2; D possibly corresponds to TRBD2 (6 bases). Per the germline V gene, CDR1 is ENHRY and CDR2 is SYGVKD. This CDR3 has 14 residues. V was trimmed by 9 bases and J by 1 base, leaving 12 bases between them.

J is TRBJ1-1 and V is TRBV11-3; D is ambiguous. This CDR3 contains 16 residues. Deletions cut 6 bases from V and 4 bases from J, with 21 bases between. Looked up from germline, CDR1 is SGHNT and CDR2 is YENEEA. The CDR3 DNA is TGTGCCAGCAGTTTCGAGACGCTCTCCCTCCGCACTGAAGCTTTCTTT. It encodes CASSFETLSLRTEAFF.

The V gene is TRBV11-2, the J gene TRBJ2-7; 7 nucleotides align to TRBD1. CDR3 length equals 14 residues. V lost 5 bases, J lost 2 bases, and 6 bases stayed unmatched. Germline V gene sequence: CDR1 SGHAT, CDR2 FQNNGV. The CDR3, as DNA: TGTGCCAGCAGCCCCCAACAGGGGCCCTACGAGCAGTACTTC. Its protein product is CASSPQQGPYEQYF. The full variable domain, with the rest looked up from reference TRBV11-2 and TRBJ2-7, is EAGVAQSPRYKIIEKRQSVAFWCNPISGHATLYWYQQILGQGPKLLIQFQNNGVVDDSQLPKDRFSAERLKGVDSTLKIQPAKLEDSAVYLCASSPQQGPYEQYFGPGTRLTVT.

This chain links TRBV30 with TRBJ2-5; 7 nucleotides match TRBD2. Germline V gene data show CDR1 as GTSNPN and CDR2 as SVGIG (reference sequence). Germline trimming cut 3 bases from V and 1 base from J; bases unmatched to any gene: 2. This CDR3 comprises 13 residues. CDR3 sequence: CAWRGGSQETQYF. CDR3 sequence (DNA): TGTGCCTGGAGGGGGGGGTCCCAAGAGACCCAGTACTTC.

The V gene is TRBV4-2, the J gene TRBJ1-2; no firm D call. The germline V gene has CDR1 LGHNA and CDR2 YNFKEQ. The length of the CDR3 is 13 residues. With 8 bases removed from V and 8 bases from J, the gap between germline ends came to 18 bases. Here the CDR3 DNA reads TGTGCCAGCTTCGGCAGGCCGCTGGGGGGCTACACCTTC. Translation gives CASFGRPLGGYTF.

V usage is TRBV6-4 and J usage is TRBJ1-5; D is uncertain. The CDR3 spans 14 residues. Germline V gene lookup returns CDR1 MRHNA and CDR2 SNTAGT. With 4 bases removed from V and 6 bases from J, the gap between germline ends came to 13 bases. The CDR3 sequence is CASSAPPLGQPQHF. The CDR3 nucleotides are TGTGCCAGCAGTGCCCCCCCCTTGGGTCAGCCCCAGCATTTT.

Only a few counts were recorded for this clone. The chain recombines TRBV10-3 with TRBJ1-1; 10 bases map to TRBD1. CDR1 is ENHRY, CDR2 SYGVKD, per germline. The CDR3 spans 12 residues. J was trimmed by 9 bases and V by 5 bases; bases with no gene match: 3. CDR3 nucleotide sequence: TGTGCCATCAGTCCCGACAGGGGGCAAGCTTTCTTT. Translated: CAISPDRGQAFF.

This rearrangement joins TRBV18 to TRBJ1-2; D is uncertain. Trimming took off 0 bases at V and 6 bases at J, with 8 bases between the two ends. Germline CDR1 is KGHSH and CDR2 is LQKENI. The CDR3 runs to 13 residues. CDR3 DNA sequence: TGTGCCAGCTCACCACCTAGCCGGGATGGCTACACCTTC. As protein: CASSPPSRDGYTF.

This chain joins TRBV6-6 and TRBJ2-5; D ambiguous. Germline V gene lookup returns CDR1 MNHNY and CDR2 SVGAGI (reference sequence). This CDR3 has 11 residues. Trimming took off 5 bases at V and 2 bases at J, with 3 bases between the two ends. CDR3: CASSKQETQYF. The CDR3 DNA reads TGTGCCAGCAGTAAGCAAGAGACCCAGTACTTC.

The rearrangement links TRBV5-6 to TRBJ2-3; the D gene is possibly TRBD1 (6 bases). The CDR3 runs 14 residues. V lost 2 bases, J lost 12 bases, and 19 bases lay in between. Germline-derived CDR1 and CDR2 are SGHDT and YYEEEE. DNA of the CDR3: TGTGCCAGCAGCTTCGGGACAATCTCAACCTTCCAGTATTTT. Residues: CASSFGTISTFQYF.

The rearrangement links TRBV10-3 to TRBJ2-5, with D unclear. V lost 6 bases and J 0 bases, leaving 2 bases between the germline ends. Per the germline V gene, CDR1 is ENHRY and CDR2 is SYGVKD. The CDR3 loop spans 11 amino acids. CDR3 DNA sequence: TGTGCCATCAGGAACCAAGAGACCCAGTACTTC. This gives the protein CAIRNQETQYF.

This clone was recorded once. V usage is TRBV4-2 and J usage is TRBJ1-1, with D possibly being TRBD1 (5 bases). Trimming left V 0 bases short and J 4 bases short, with 18 bases between. Germline V gene sequence: CDR1 LGHNA, CDR2 YNFKEQ. This CDR3 contains 17 residues. The CDR3 here is CASSQDQGLGGGTEAFF. CDR3 coding DNA: TGTGCCAGCAGCCAAGATCAAGGCCTGGGGGGGGGCACTGAAGCTTTCTTT.

CDR3 sequence reads: CASSPEGWETQYF. Here the CDR3 DNA reads TGTGCCAGCAGCCCCGAGGGGTGGGAGACCCAGTACTTC. The chain combines TRBV5-4 with TRBJ2-5, with D perhaps TRBD1 or TRBD2 (5 bases each). The CDR3 is 13 amino acids. Germline V gene data show CDR1 as SGHNT and CDR2 as YYREEE (reference sequence). Trimming took 4 bases from V and 5 from J, leaving 12 bases between them.

This clone was picked up one time. The chain recombines TRBV5-4 with TRBJ1-1; the match to TRBD1 covers 8 bases. The CDR3 spans 15 residues. Germline V CDR1 and CDR2: SGHNT, YYREEE (reference sequence). J was trimmed by 2 bases and V by 3 bases; bases with no gene match: 6. CDR3 in amino acids: CASSSRDRFNTEAFF. The CDR3, as DNA: TGTGCCAGCAGCTCCCGGGACAGGTTTAACACTGAAGCTTTCTTT.